A selection of T cell receptor beta chains follows, all from one sample in a study of blood T cell repertoires in COVID-19. Generated by immunoSEQ multiplex PCR, the TCRdb table keeps only in-frame clones and is missing some. The data contain 100,000 to 110,000 clones, roughly 90% of them seen just once; the ten biggest clones take up 2% to 2.5%. The specimen sequenced was peripheral blood. The receptors were gathered from a man aged 45-60 years with active COVID-19. Both conserved end residues are part of each CDR3. The D gene is left open where the match is weak. Expanded clones are given a class, and other clones once, few, many or no size at all.

D gene: TRBD1; J gene: TRBJ1-2; V gene: TRBV5-8; clone size: NA; CDR3 DNA: TGTGCCAGCCGACAGGGGCCGTCCTATGGCTACACCTTC; CDR3 protein: CASRQGPSYGYTF
D gene: NA; J gene: TRBJ2-1; V gene: TRBV5-1; clone size: NA; CDR3 DNA: TGCGCCAGCAGCTTGGTAAACAATGAGCAGTTCTTC; CDR3 protein: CASSLVNNEQFF
D gene: NA; J gene: TRBJ1-5; V gene: TRBV6-5; clone size: NA; CDR3 DNA: TGTGCCAGCAGACCCGGGAATAGCAATCAGCCCCAGCATTTT; CDR3 protein: CASRPGNSNQPQHF
D gene: NA; J gene: TRBJ2-3; V gene: TRBV28; clone size: NA; CDR3 DNA: TGTGCCAGCAGCCACCCCGCGTTAGGCACAGATACGCAGTATTTT; CDR3 protein: CASSHPALGTDTQYF
D gene: TRBD1; J gene: TRBJ2-5; V gene: TRBV5-6; clone size: few; CDR3 DNA: TGTGCCAGCAGCTTGACAGGGGAGAGGAAGACCCAGTACTTC; CDR3 protein: CASSLTGERKTQYF
D gene: NA; J gene: TRBJ1-1; V gene: TRBV11-2; clone size: NA; CDR3 DNA: TGTGCCAGCAGCTCAACAGCTATGAACACTGAAGCTTTCTTT; CDR3 protein: CASSSTAMNTEAFF
D gene: NA; J gene: TRBJ1-1; V gene: TRBV21-1; clone size: NA; CDR3 DNA: TGTGCCAGCAGCAAAGGGGGAGGCATGAACACTGAAGCTTTCTTT; CDR3 protein: CASSKGGGMNTEAFF
D gene: NA; J gene: TRBJ1-1; V gene: TRBV5-4; clone size: NA; CDR3 DNA: TGTGCCAGCAGGAGTCGACGGGGGATGAACACTGAAGCTTTCTTT; CDR3 protein: CASRSRRGMNTEAFF
D gene: TRBD2; J gene: TRBJ2-3; V gene: TRBV15; clone size: NA; CDR3 DNA: TGTGCCACCAGCACCCGGGGGCTAGCGGGAGGGGTAAATACGCAGTATTTT; CDR3 protein: CATSTRGLAGGVNTQYF
D gene: TRBD1; J gene: TRBJ1-6; V gene: TRBV4-1; clone size: NA; CDR3 DNA: TGCGCCAGCAGCCAAGAACAGGGGAATAATTCACCCCTCCACTTT; CDR3 protein: CASSQEQGNNSPLHF
D gene: NA; J gene: TRBJ1-1; V gene: TRBV5-1; clone size: NA; CDR3 DNA: TGCGCCAGCAGCCCCGATCGAGCATATCGGGCTTTCTTT; CDR3 protein: CASSPDRAYRAFF
D gene: NA; J gene: TRBJ2-1; V gene: TRBV6-6; clone size: few; CDR3 DNA: TGTGCCAGCAGTCCTATCCAGATTACAGGGAATGAGCAGTTCTTC; CDR3 protein: CASSPIQITGNEQFF
D gene: NA; J gene: TRBJ2-3; V gene: TRBV3-1/TRBV3-2; clone size: NA; CDR3 DNA: TGTGCCAGCAGCCAAGGGTCGAGCCTATCTAGCACAGATACGCAGTATTTT; CDR3 protein: CASSQGSSLSSTDTQYF
D gene: NA; J gene: TRBJ2-3; V gene: TRBV5-1; clone size: NA; CDR3 DNA: TGCGCCAGCAGCCGGGACACCCCGAGCACAGATACGCAGTATTTT; CDR3 protein: CASSRDTPSTDTQYF